These 27 T cell receptor beta chains came from one sample sequenced in a study of post-analysis software for immune sequencing data. Unique molecular identifiers had been added to the TCR beta cDNA libraries. A single record per CDR3 protein comes from TCRdb applying MiXCR to the PCR reads. This sample yields 650,000 to 900,000 distinct CDR3 sequences, of which about half are seen a single time; 4.9% belongs to the top ten. Their antigen targets remain unknown. General observations from the study: Patients used five TRBV segments, including TRBV5-6, TRBV5-1 and TRBV20-1, more often than controls.

What was sequenced was blood. These receptors were taken from a girl aged 5 to 17 with multiple sclerosis.

This clonotype appeared a few times. The J gene is TRBJ2-3, the V gene TRBV15; D is ambiguous. Germline V gene sequence: CDR1 LNHNV, CDR2 YYDKDF (reference sequence). The CDR3 has 13 amino acids. Deletions cut 1 base from V and 4 bases from J, with 6 bases between. In nucleotides, the CDR3 is TGTGCCACCAGCAGAGGACTGCCAGATACGCAGTATTTT. Protein sequence: CATSRGLPDTQYF.

This rearrangement joins TRBV12-3 or TRBV12-4 to TRBJ2-1, with D hard to call. CDR3 length: 13 residues. V dropped 3 bases and J dropped 5 bases, with 8 bases sitting between them. CDR3 residues: CASSLAYNNEQFF. The CDR3 DNA follows: TGTGCCAGCAGTTTGGCCTACAACAATGAGCAGTTCTTC.

V and J are TRBV11-1 and TRBJ1-4; no clear D. The CDR3 covers 16 residues. Deletions cut 0 bases from V and 0 bases from J, with 8 bases between. Germline V gene sequence: CDR1 SGHAT, CDR2 FQDESV (reference sequence). CDR3 sequence: CASSLAAGATNEKLFF. As DNA, the CDR3 is TGTGCCAGCAGCTTAGCCGCGGGTGCAACTAATGAAAAACTGTTTTTT.

This chain connects TRBV7-6 to TRBJ2-5; maybe TRBD2 (6 bases). CDR3 length equals 15 residues. V dropped 1 base and J dropped 5 bases, with 14 bases sitting between them. From germline, CDR1 is SGHVS and CDR2 FNYEAQ. The CDR3 loop is CASSLGGGFTETQYF. CDR3 nucleotide sequence: TGTGCCAGCAGCTTAGGAGGAGGGTTTACGGAGACCCAGTACTTC.

V and J are TRBV7-9 and TRBJ2-7, with 9 bases matching TRBD1. Germline CDR1 reads SEHNR; CDR2 reads FQNEAQ (reference sequence). The CDR3 is made up of 14 amino acids. The ends lost 6 bases at V and 4 bases at J; junction bases unmatched: 7. The CDR3 loop reads CASRAGQGPYEQYF. The CDR3 bases are TGTGCCAGCAGAGCGGGACAGGGACCTTACGAGCAGTACTTC.

This clonotype turned up a few times. The CDR3 region is CASSLALPAYEQYF. The DNA of the CDR3 is TGCGCCAGCAGCTTGGCCCTTCCCGCTTACGAGCAGTACTTC. The V gene is TRBV5-1, the J gene TRBJ2-7; D gene unclear. The CDR3 loop spans 14 amino acids. Germline loops: CDR1 SGHRS, CDR2 YFSETQ. Trimming removed 0 bases at V and 4 bases at J, with 11 bases between.

The V gene is TRBV2, the J gene TRBJ2-4; D unresolved. The CDR3 totals 12 residues. Per germline, CDR1 SNHLY and CDR2 FYNNEI. V was trimmed by 7 bases and J by 6 bases, leaving 10 bases between them. The CDR3, as DNA: TGTGCCAGCATAGGTCAAAGAAACATTCAGTACTTC. Protein product: CASIGQRNIQYF.

This chain connects TRBV7-2 to TRBJ2-5; 8 bases align to TRBD1. V shed 4 bases, J shed 4 bases, and the junction held 8 bases outside the gene matches. Germline CDR1 and CDR2: SGHTA and FQGNSA. The CDR3 is 15 residues long. The CDR3, as DNA: TGTGCCAGCAGCTCGACAGGGGCGGCAGCAGAGACCCAGTACTTC. It specifies CASSSTGAAAETQYF. The whole variable domain, filled in from reference TRBV7-2 and TRBJ2-5, reads GAGVSQSPSNKVTEKGKDVELRCDPISGHTALYWYRQSLGQGLEFLIYFQGNSAPDKSGLPSDRFSAERTGGSVSTLTIQRTQQEDSAVYLCASSSTGAAAETQYFGPGTRLLVL.

This clonotype has only a few counts. V is TRBV10-3 and J is TRBJ2-5; D is uncertain. Trimming stripped 2 bases from V and 3 bases from J, with 10 bases between. CDR3 size: 14 residues. Germline CDR1 reads ENHRY; CDR2 reads SYGVKD. The CDR3 loop is CAISEETLKETQYF. CDR3 sequence (DNA): TGTGCCATCAGTGAGGAGACATTGAAAGAGACCCAGTACTTC.

J is TRBJ2-5 and V is TRBV27; D is unclear. Germline V gene sequence: CDR1 MNHEY, CDR2 SMNVEV (reference sequence). CDR3 size: 18 residues. Trimming cost V 3 bases and J 4 bases, with 24 bases left between them. The CDR3 sequence is CASSFTFTFDQGPETQYF. The CDR3 coding sequence is TGTGCCAGCAGTTTTACGTTCACCTTCGATCAAGGGCCAGAGACCCAGTACTTC.

The V and J genes are TRBV5-1 and TRBJ1-2, with D perhaps TRBD1 (6 bases). Trimming stripped 4 bases from V and 3 bases from J, with 13 bases between. There are 14 residues in the CDR3. Germline CDR1 is SGHRS and CDR2 is YFSETQ. DNA for the CDR3: TGCGCCAGCAGCGGAACAGGGTTGGACTATGGCTACACCTTC. Encoded protein: CASSGTGLDYGYTF.

V gene TRBV4-2 combines with J gene TRBJ2-7, with 11 bases that match TRBD2. V lost 0 bases to trimming and J lost 2 bases; unmatched junction nucleotides: 3. There are 16 residues in the CDR3. The germline CDR1 and CDR2 sequences are LGHNA and YNFKEQ. In DNA form, the CDR3 reads TGTGCCAGCAGCCAAGAACTAGCGGGAGCACCCTACGAGCAGTACTTC. Protein product: CASSQELAGAPYEQYF.

The chain is built from TRBV6-5 and TRBJ2-3; 7 nucleotides agree with TRBD2. The CDR3 has 17 residues. V trimming: 0 bases; J trimming: 2 bases; junction bases outside the gene matches: 8. Germline V gene sequence: CDR1 MNHEY, CDR2 SVGAGI. CDR3 bases: TGTGCCAGCAGTTACTCGAGGGCTAGCGGTATCACAGATACGCAGTATTTT. It translates to CASSYSRASGITDTQYF.

In its sample, this clonotype was seen a few times. The CDR3 spells CASSQKNRAQHEKLFF. In DNA form, the CDR3 reads TGTGCCAGCAGCCAGAAGAACAGGGCCCAGCATGAAAAACTGTTTTTT. The genes are TRBV4-2 and TRBJ1-4; possible D gene TRBD1, 6 bases. V gave up 3 bases and J gave up 6 bases, with 17 bases separating them. The CDR3 has 16 residues. Germline CDR1 is LGHNA and CDR2 is YNFKEQ.

The V call is TRBV29-1, the J call TRBJ2-3; D possibly corresponds to TRBD1 (5 bases). V lost 1 base to trimming and J lost 5 bases, with 10 bases between them. This CDR3 has 13 amino acids. The germline gives CDR1 SQVTM, CDR2 ANQGSEA. The DNA for the CDR3 is TGCAGCGTTGAAGCGGGTGACAGAGATACGCAGTATTTT. Translated, it gives CSVEAGDRDTQYF.

This clonotype came up once. V is TRBV24-1 and J is TRBJ2-1, with D perhaps TRBD1 or TRBD2 (5 bases each). The V gene lost 3 bases and the J gene lost 10 bases, with 18 bases spanning the gap. In germline, CDR1 is KGHDR, CDR2 SFDVKD. This CDR3 contains 15 residues. The CDR3 sequence is CATSDPRDRLGEQFF. The CDR3 DNA reads TGTGCCACCAGTGATCCTCGGGACCGACTTGGGGAGCAGTTCTTC.

This clonotype was seen a handful of times. The gene calls are TRBV20-1 and TRBJ2-7; D call uncertain. Germline V gene lookup returns CDR1 DFQATT and CDR2 SNEGSKA (reference sequence). With 0 bases removed from V and 0 bases from J, the gap between germline ends came to 18 bases. CDR3 size: 17 residues. CDR3 protein: CSARDSLTRFDSYEQYF. The CDR3 nucleotides are TGCAGTGCTAGAGATTCCCTTACACGGTTCGACTCCTACGAGCAGTACTTC.

The chain carries TRBV5-1 and TRBJ2-2; no firm D call. The V end was cut by 4 bases, the J end by 3 bases, with 16 bases between. This CDR3 spans 16 amino acids. Per the germline V gene, CDR1 is SGHRS and CDR2 is YFSETQ. The CDR3 here is CASSTHSRRDTGELFF. The CDR3 DNA sequence: TGCGCCAGCAGCACTCACAGCCGTCGGGACACCGGGGAGCTGTTTTTT.

This clonotype occurred many times. An end of the junction differs from the germline gene, which may be a read error. The J gene is TRBJ2-7, the V gene TRBV7-2, with 10 positions matching TRBD1. The CDR3 contains 14 residues. Germline V gives CDR1 SGHTA, CDR2 FQGNSA. CDR3 DNA sequence: TGTGCCAGCAGTTTAGGGACAGGGGTCTACGAGCAGTACTTC. Protein product: CASSLGTGVYEQYF. Based on the CDR3 plus reference TRBV7-2 and TRBJ2-7, the full variable domain is GAGVSQSPSNKVTEKGKDVELRCDPISGHTALYWYRQSLGQGLEFLIYFQGNSAPDKSGLPSDRFSAERTGGSVSTLTIQRTQQEDSAVYLCASSLGTGVYEQYFGPGTRLTVT.

This clonotype has a handful of counts. This rearrangement joins TRBV28 to TRBJ2-1, with D tentatively TRBD2 (7 bases). Trimming removed 6 bases from V and 3 bases from J, with 15 bases in between. Per germline, CDR1 MDHEN and CDR2 SYDVKM. This CDR3 region has 15 residues. CDR3 sequence: CASSPSGGFYNEQFF. CDR3 sequence (DNA): TGTGCCAGCAGCCCCTCGGGGGGCTTCTACAATGAGCAGTTCTTC. Filled out from reference TRBV28 and TRBJ2-1, the complete variable domain reads DVKVTQSSRYLVKRTGEKVFLECVQDMDHENMFWYRQDPGLGLRLIYFSYDVKMKEKGDIPEGYSVSREKKERFSLILESASTNQTSMYLCASSPSGGFYNEQFFGPGTRLTVL.

In this sample, this clonotype turned up a few times. The rearrangement links TRBV11-2 to TRBJ2-7, with 7 bases identical to TRBD1. CDR1 SGHAT and CDR2 FQNNGV come from the germline V gene. This CDR3 is 14 amino acids long. V lost 5 bases and J lost 5; bases outside the gene matches: 9. CDR3 DNA: TGTGCCAGCAGCGACGAGACAGGGCTCAACGAGCAGTACTTC. It encodes CASSDETGLNEQYF.

This chain joins TRBV28 and TRBJ2-7, with 8 bases fitting TRBD1. V lost 7 bases and J lost 2; bases outside the gene matches: 7. The CDR3 sequence is 14 residues long. Germline CDR1 is MDHEN and CDR2 is SYDVKM. Written as DNA, the CDR3 is TGTGCCAGCACCTTAGGGGACAGGCCCTACGAGCAGTACTTC. It codes for CASTLGDRPYEQYF.

This clonotype was counted between two and nine times. This chain's CDR3 is CASSPDRSGGYTF. The CDR3 region has the DNA TGTGCCAGCAGCCCAGACCGGTCTGGGGGCTACACCTTC. This chain links TRBV4-2 with TRBJ1-2; D call uncertain. CDR1 is LGHNA and CDR2 is YNFKEQ in the germline V gene. The CDR3 runs 13 residues. Trimming removed 4 bases at V and 8 bases at J, with 14 bases between.

This rearrangement joins TRBV29-1 to TRBJ2-2; TRBD2 matches at 9 bases. Germline loops: CDR1 SQVTM, CDR2 ANQGSEA. V was pared by 5 bases and J by 6 bases, with 7 bases of the junction left unmatched. This CDR3 is built from 14 residues. The CDR3 sequence is CSVLIAGVAGELFF. The DNA for the CDR3 is TGCAGCGTTCTCATAGCGGGGGTAGCCGGGGAGCTGTTTTTT.

The V gene is TRBV7-2, the J gene TRBJ2-5; D unresolved. V was trimmed by 2 bases and J by 0 bases, leaving 10 bases between them. The CDR3 runs to 15 residues. Germline CDR1 reads SGHTA; CDR2 reads FQGNSA. CDR3 in DNA: TGTGCCAGCAGCTTATTCGCCTTCCACCAAGAGACCCAGTACTTC. Protein sequence: CASSLFAFHQETQYF.

This clonotype occurred once. The J gene is TRBJ2-5, the V gene TRBV5-1; TRBD2 aligns across 7 bases. The junction had 13 bases not matched to a gene; V was cut back by 7 bases and J by 1 base. The CDR3 totals 16 residues. Germline V gives CDR1 SGHRS, CDR2 YFSETQ. CDR3 in amino acids: CASRALTGGLQETQYF. The CDR3 DNA sequence: TGCGCCAGCCGGGCCTTAACGGGAGGCCTCCAAGAGACCCAGTACTTC.

This clonotype was observed at least ten times. The chain joins TRBV20-1 to TRBJ1-2, with D possibly being TRBD1 (6 bases). The CDR3 has 15 amino acids. CDR1 DFQATT and CDR2 SNEGSKA come from the germline V gene (reference sequence). Trimming shortened V by 3 bases and J by 0 bases, and 14 bases separated the two germline ends. Here the CDR3 DNA reads TGCAGTGCTAGGAATCACAGGGAAACTAACTATGGCTACACCTTC. It yields the protein CSARNHRETNYGYTF.